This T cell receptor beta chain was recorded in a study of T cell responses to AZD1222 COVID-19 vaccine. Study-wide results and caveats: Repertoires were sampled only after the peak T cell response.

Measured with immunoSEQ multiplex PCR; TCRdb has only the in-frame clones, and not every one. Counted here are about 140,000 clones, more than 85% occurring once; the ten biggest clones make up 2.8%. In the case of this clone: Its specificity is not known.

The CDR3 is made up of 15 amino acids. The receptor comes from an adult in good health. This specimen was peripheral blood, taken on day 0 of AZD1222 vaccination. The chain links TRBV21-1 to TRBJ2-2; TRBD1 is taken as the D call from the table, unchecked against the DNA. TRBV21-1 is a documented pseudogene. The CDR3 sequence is CASSKAATRARELFF. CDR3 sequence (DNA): TGTGCCAGCAGCAAGGCGGCGACCAGGGCTCGGGAGCTGTTTTTT.